This T cell receptor (beta chain) was observed in a study of radiation and T cells in renal cell carcinoma. The germline gives CDR1 MNHNS, CDR2 SASEGT. This CDR3 is built from 15 residues. Trimming at V came to 6 bases and at J to 0 bases, leaving 4 bases not matched to a gene. Produced via immunoSEQ multiplex PCR; TCRdb's table is partial and in-frame only. The repertoire has 120,000 or so clones, roughly four fifths of them found once; the top ten carry roughly 6.2%. Time point noted: blood 2 weeks post-SBRT. As to treatment: 15 Gy SBRT to primary tumor, nephrectomy 4 weeks later. The source was blood, collected from a patient whose treatment included radiotherapy and nephrectomy. This chain connects TRBV6-1 to TRBJ1-3; TRBD1 matches at 8 bases. This clonotype was obtained from a man aged 50-59 years with renal cell carcinoma. The CDR3 loop is CASRGQEGSGNTIYF. The CDR3 DNA reads as TGTGCCAGCAGGGGACAGGAGGGCTCTGGAAACACCATATATTTT.